The clone carrying this T cell receptor beta chain was seen a single time. Its antigen is undetermined. This sample was included in a study of T cell repertoires in ileal Crohn's disease. Study overall: Patients had a median approximately 7.3-year disease duration, and around 35% were active smokers. General study points: Endoscopic recurrence occurred in every patient whose clonality exceeded 26.8%.

The CDR3 runs 15 residues. J gave up 7 bases and V 7 bases, and 11 bases lay outside the gene matches. Germline V gives CDR1 SQVTM, CDR2 ANQGSEA. Per sample, about 480 nanograms of biopsy DNA were TCRB immunosequenced. Assay used: immunoSEQ multiplex PCR; TCRdb lists only in-frame clones, some missing. The sample yields about 9,600 clones, 76% seen once. The sequence derives from an adult with Crohn's disease. The chain has TRBV29-1 and TRBJ2-2; 11 bases are a match to TRBD1. Sequences were obtained from ileal tissue. The CDR3 loop is CSAKRDRGFIGELFF. DNA for the CDR3: TGCAGCGCAAAGAGGGACAGGGGGTTTATCGGGGAGCTGTTTTTT.